The clone carrying this TCR beta chain was seen a handful of times. What it binds is not known. Clinicians diagnosed patients from clinical symptoms, serum thyroxine and TRAb, thyroid ultrasound and orbital computed tomography. The data belong to a study of T cells in Graves' hyperthyroidism and ophthalmopathy. Authors of the study amplified TCR beta CDR3 regions from RNA transcripts. The study used the HTBI primer set for a first-round RT-PCR of the TCR CDR3. TCRdb called the multiplex PCR reads again in MiXCR, with one record for every CDR3 protein. The table has fewer than 400,000 distinct CDR3 sequences, around 15% seen once; the top ten hold 28%. V shed 1 base and J 8 bases; nucleotides not matched to a gene: 8. The germline V gene encodes CDR1 MGHDK and CDR2 SYGVNS. The CDR3 covers 15 residues. Study results and caveats: Researchers report that a 13 V-J model separated ophthalmopathy from stable hyperthyroidism. Blood samples included most of the expanded thyroid clonotypes exceeding 0.001. Onset of ophthalmopathy came a median approximately 6 months after the model predicted it.

Sample: blood. The source is a man between 45 and 60 years old with Graves' ophthalmopathy. The chain combines TRBV25-1 with TRBJ1-3, with 7 bases identical to TRBD1. The CDR3 region has the DNA TGTGCCAGCAGTGAATCGGAGGGACAGACAGACACCATATATTTT. Its protein is CASSESEGQTDTIYF. Variable domain in full (rest from reference TRBV25-1 and TRBJ1-3): EADIYQTPRYLVIGTGKKITLECSQTMGHDKMYWYQQDPGMELHLIHYSYGVNSTEKGDLSSESTVSRIRTEHFPLTLESARPSHTSQYLCASSESEGQTDTIYFGEGSWLTVV.